The rows below give T cell receptor beta chains drawn from one sample of a study of T cells after yellow fever vaccination. TCRdb passed the 5' RACE reads through MiXCR, listing each CDR3 protein once. The repertoire consists of almost 30,000 distinct CDR3 sequences, with about 6% occurring once and the leading ten covering around 25%. The source was PBMCs, either bulk or a sorted T-cell subset (CD4+, CD8+, memory, or dextramer-sorted; not recorded which), collected on the day of the yellow fever booster vaccination. These TCRs come from a man aged 25-45 years who received the YFV17D yellow fever vaccine. Each CDR3 is given with its conserved first and last residue. A D gene is named only where the DNA matches it firmly. The size of a clone is reported for some rows only, either as once, few or many, or as a class for expanded clones.

j_call clone_size d_call v_call cdr3_aa cdr3_nt
TRBJ2-7 many NA TRBV7-9 CASSPGGPYEQYF TGTGCCAGCAGCCCCGGAGGGCCCTACGAGCAGTACTTC
TRBJ1-2 NA NA TRBV2 CASSERGPDGYTF TGTGCCAGCAGTGAAAGGGGACCTGACGGCTACACCTTC
TRBJ2-3 many NA TRBV7-2 CASSLAGGSDTQYF TGTGCCAGCAGCTTAGCGGGAGGCTCAGATACGCAGTATTTT
TRBJ2-5 NA NA TRBV5-4 CASSSPGGLQETQYF TGTGCCAGCAGCTCTCCTGGGGGGCTCCAAGAGACCCAGTACTTC
TRBJ1-2 many NA TRBV12-3/TRBV12-4 CASRPAGDRSLRYTF TGTGCCAGCAGACCCGCAGGGGATAGGAGTCTACGCTACACCTTC
TRBJ2-1 many NA TRBV30 CAWSGWTDNEQFF TGTGCCTGGAGTGGATGGACGGACAATGAGCAGTTCTTC
TRBJ2-7 many NA TRBV20-1 CSARNGGDQTYEQYF TGCAGTGCTAGAAATGGCGGAGACCAGACCTACGAGCAGTACTTC
TRBJ2-7 many NA TRBV4-3 CASSQEVAVYSYEQYF TGCGCCAGCAGCCAAGAGGTAGCGGTCTACTCCTACGAGCAGTACTTC
TRBJ2-2 NA NA TRBV11-1 CASSRTANTGELFF TGTGCCAGCAGCCGGACAGCCAACACCGGGGAGCTGTTTTTT
TRBJ1-1 NA NA TRBV29-1 CSAQWGENTEAFF TGCAGCGCCCAATGGGGGGAGAACACTGAAGCTTTCTTT
TRBJ2-6 NA NA TRBV2 CASSVRGYGANVLTF TGTGCCAGCAGTGTTCGGGGCTACGGGGCCAACGTCCTGACTTTC
TRBJ2-7 many TRBD1 TRBV18 CASSESDRGHEQYF TGTGCCAGCTCAGAGAGCGACAGGGGCCACGAGCAGTACTTC
TRBJ2-1 few TRBD2 TRBV6-2/TRBV6-3 CASRRDRGLTSGRGYNEQFF TGTGCCAGCAGGAGGGACAGGGGGCTGACTAGCGGGAGGGGCTACAATGAGCAGTTCTTC
TRBJ2-2 NA NA TRBV12-3/TRBV12-4 CASSSGNLYTGELFF TGTGCCAGCAGTTCCGGGAACTTATACACCGGGGAGCTGTTTTTT
TRBJ2-3 few TRBD2 TRBV12-3/TRBV12-4 CASSSGRAMRTDTQYF TGTGCCAGCAGTAGCGGGAGGGCCATGCGAACAGATACGCAGTATTTT
TRBJ2-3 many TRBD2 TRBV9 CASSPEGLGRADTQYF TGTGCCAGCAGCCCAGAGGGACTAGGAAGGGCAGATACGCAGTATTTT
TRBJ2-2 NA NA TRBV20-1 CSAKPQVTTGELFF TGCAGTGCGAAACCCCAGGTGACCACCGGGGAGCTGTTTTTT
TRBJ2-3 NA TRBD2 TRBV7-8 CATRLAGGDTQYF TGTGCCACCCGGCTAGCGGGAGGTGATACGCAGTATTTT
TRBJ2-1 few NA TRBV7-6 CASSLVSNEQFF TGTGCCAGCAGCTTAGTTTCCAATGAGCAGTTCTTC
TRBJ2-3 few NA TRBV28 CASETQGYTQYF TGTGCCAGCGAGACCCAGGGGTATACGCAGTATTTT
TRBJ1-1 many NA TRBV10-3 CAISIDKNTEAFF TGTGCCATCAGTATAGACAAGAACACTGAAGCTTTCTTT
TRBJ2-2 NA NA TRBV7-8 CASSLAGVTNTGELFF TGTGCCAGCAGCTTAGCGGGCGTGACCAACACCGGGGAGCTGTTTTTT
TRBJ2-3 many NA TRBV20-1 CSARPSTDTQYF TGCAGTGCTAGACCAAGCACAGATACGCAGTATTTT
TRBJ1-2 NA NA TRBV20-1 CSATPGIYGYTF TGCAGTGCTACCCCGGGGATCTATGGCTACACCTTC
TRBJ2-1 medium-sized TRBD1 TRBV5-6 CASSLVGDRVTYNEQFF TGTGCCAGCAGCTTGGTGGGAGACAGGGTCACCTACAATGAGCAGTTCTTC
TRBJ2-7 many NA TRBV14 CASSQVDNPYEQYF TGTGCCAGCAGCCAAGTTGACAATCCCTACGAGCAGTACTTC
TRBJ2-1 many NA TRBV6-5 CASSYGLNSDNEQFF TGTGCCAGCAGTTACGGACTCAATTCAGACAATGAGCAGTTCTTC
TRBJ2-2 many TRBD1 TRBV7-3 CASSSGQGANTGELFF TGTGCCAGCAGCTCCGGACAGGGAGCGAACACCGGGGAGCTGTTTTTT
TRBJ1-1 NA NA TRBV11-1 CASSSGRVVTEAFF TGTGCCAGCAGCTCTGGGCGTGTGGTCACTGAAGCTTTCTTT
TRBJ2-1 NA TRBD2 TRBV11-3 CASSLGGWGQLGLAGGCDEQFF TGTGCCAGCAGCTTAGGTGGCTGGGGTCAACTAGGACTAGCGGGAGGGTGTGATGAGCAGTTCTTC
TRBJ2-7 many NA TRBV7-6 CASSLDTGSYEQYF TGTGCCAGCAGCTTAGATACCGGGTCCTACGAGCAGTACTTC
TRBJ2-3 many TRBD2 TRBV6-5 CASSYSSGRPSDTQYF TGTGCCAGCAGTTACTCTAGCGGGAGGCCCTCAGATACGCAGTATTTT
TRBJ1-5 many TRBD1 TRBV15 CATTSDRGFQPQHF TGTGCCACCACCTCGGACAGGGGATTTCAGCCCCAGCATTTT
TRBJ2-4 NA TRBD2 TRBV19 CASTHPRASGDIQYF TGTGCCAGTACTCATCCCCGGGCTAGCGGAGACATTCAGTACTTC
TRBJ1-5 NA TRBD1 TRBV5-6 CASSGQGHQPQHF TGTGCCAGCAGCGGACAGGGTCATCAGCCCCAGCATTTT
TRBJ2-4 NA NA TRBV6-5 CASSYSQAWAKNIQYF TGTGCCAGCAGTTACTCTCAGGCCTGGGCCAAAAACATTCAGTACTTC
TRBJ2-1 many NA TRBV11-2 CASSLVGFEQFF TGTGCCAGCAGCTTAGTGGGATTTGAGCAGTTCTTC
TRBJ2-1 many NA TRBV10-3 CAISGGRGDNEQFF TGTGCCATCAGTGGTGGCAGGGGGGACAATGAGCAGTTCTTC
TRBJ2-3 medium-sized TRBD2 TRBV6-6 CASSSGRATDTQYF TGTGCCAGCAGTAGCGGGAGGGCCACAGATACGCAGTATTTT
TRBJ1-4 many NA TRBV20-1 CSASPAAQGVEKLFF TGCAGTGCTAGTCCCGCGGCACAGGGTGTCGAAAAACTGTTTTTT
TRBJ2-5 many NA TRBV20-1 CSASSFETQYF TGCAGTGCTAGTAGTTTCGAGACCCAGTACTTC
TRBJ2-7 many NA TRBV5-1 CASSFDQTYEQYF TGCGCCAGCAGCTTCGACCAGACCTACGAGCAGTACTTC
TRBJ1-1 many NA TRBV12-3/TRBV12-4 CASSSSGTAAFF TGTGCCAGCAGTTCCTCCGGGACTGCAGCTTTCTTT
TRBJ1-5 few TRBD1 TRBV6-2/TRBV6-3 CASSSWTGQYSNQPQHF TGTGCCAGCAGTTCCTGGACAGGTCAATATAGCAATCAGCCCCAGCATTTT
TRBJ2-7 many NA TRBV25-1 CASGFFYEQYF TGTGCCAGCGGGTTCTTCTACGAGCAGTACTTC
TRBJ2-7 NA NA TRBV5-1 CASSLWGSYEQYF TGCGCCAGCAGCTTATGGGGAAGCTACGAGCAGTACTTC
TRBJ1-5 many NA TRBV20-1 CSARPLGDQPQHF TGCAGTGCTAGACCGTTGGGGGATCAGCCCCAGCATTTT
TRBJ1-1 many NA TRBV18 CASLPQPQRQELNTEAFF TGTGCCAGCTTACCCCAACCACAAAGACAGGAGCTAAACACTGAAGCTTTCTTT
TRBJ2-2 many NA TRBV3-1 CASSQEPTGVPGELFF TGTGCCAGCAGCCAAGAACCTACCGGAGTTCCCGGGGAGCTGTTTTTT
TRBJ1-1 NA TRBD1 TRBV19 CASSSLLTGRNTEAFF TGTGCCAGTAGTAGTCTCCTGACAGGGAGGAACACTGAAGCTTTCTTT
TRBJ1-2 few TRBD1 TRBV2 CASSRTGTGNGYTF TGTGCCAGCAGTCGAACCGGGACAGGGAACGGCTACACCTTC
TRBJ2-5 few TRBD2 TRBV20-1 CSARENEAGVGKTQYF TGCAGTGCTAGAGAAAACGAAGCGGGAGTGGGGAAGACCCAGTACTTC
TRBJ2-7 many NA TRBV4-3 CASSPVWGGTLMNEQYF TGCGCCAGCAGCCCCGTATGGGGCGGGACCCTTATGAACGAGCAGTACTTC
TRBJ2-3 NA TRBD2 TRBV5-1 CASSPRLAGATSTDTQYF TGCGCCAGCAGCCCGAGACTAGCGGGAGCCACAAGCACAGATACGCAGTATTTT
TRBJ1-5 many NA TRBV6-5 CASFSGLNQPQHF TGTGCCAGCTTCAGTGGTCTCAATCAGCCCCAGCATTTT
TRBJ2-7 many TRBD2 TRBV20-1 CSATFGLAGSRGEQYF TGCAGTGCTACATTCGGACTAGCGGGAAGCCGTGGCGAGCAGTACTTC